This T cell receptor beta chain was found in a study of CD8 T cells in ankylosing spondylitis. Whole-study findings and limits: The study identified a TCR beta motif of seven or eight highly homologous variants that appeared characteristic of ankylosing spondylitis blood. Reportedly, matched ankylosing spondylitis synovial fluid was significantly enriched for disease-linked clones. Peripheral blood held disease-linked clones only at relatively low frequency, and these were CD8+.

In making TCR beta libraries, quantitative 5'-RACE with molecular barcodes was used. TCRdb analysed the 5' RACE reads with MiXCR anew, one entry per CDR3 protein. The sample contains 330,000 or so distinct CDR3 sequences, less than 10% of which appear only once. Worth noting for this clonotype: Its antigen is not known.

The CDR3 sequence is 11 residues long. V gave up 5 bases and J gave up 1 base, with 5 bases separating them. Germline V gene data show CDR1 as DFQATT and CDR2 as SNEGSKA (reference sequence). The sequencing input was blood, either unsorted or a sorted T cell fraction (not recorded which). The chain couples TRBV20-1 to TRBJ2-5; D gene unclear. The clonotype originates from a male donor with ankylosing spondylitis. CDR3 in DNA: TGCAGTGCTCAATCCCAAGAGACCCAGTACTTC. Its translation: CSAQSQETQYF.